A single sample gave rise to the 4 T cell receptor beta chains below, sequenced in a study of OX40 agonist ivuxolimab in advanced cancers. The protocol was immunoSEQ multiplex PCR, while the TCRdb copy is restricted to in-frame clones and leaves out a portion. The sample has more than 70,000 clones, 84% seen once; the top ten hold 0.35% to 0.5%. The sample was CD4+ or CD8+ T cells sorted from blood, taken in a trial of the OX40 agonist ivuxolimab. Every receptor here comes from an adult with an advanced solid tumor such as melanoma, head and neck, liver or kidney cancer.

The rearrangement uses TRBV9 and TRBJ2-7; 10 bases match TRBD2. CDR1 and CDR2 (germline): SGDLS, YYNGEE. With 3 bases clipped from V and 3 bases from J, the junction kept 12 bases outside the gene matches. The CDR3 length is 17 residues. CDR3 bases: TGTGCCAGCAGCGCCAGCGGGAGGGGTATGGGTAGCTACGAGCAGTACTTC. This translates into CASSASGRGMGSYEQYF.

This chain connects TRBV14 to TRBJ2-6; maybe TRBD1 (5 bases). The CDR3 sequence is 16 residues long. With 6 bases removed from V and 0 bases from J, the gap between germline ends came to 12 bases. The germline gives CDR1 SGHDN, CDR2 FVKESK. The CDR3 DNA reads TGTGCCAGCAGTTCGGACACCCGCTCTGGGGCCAACGTCCTGACTTTC. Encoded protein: CASSSDTRSGANVLTF.

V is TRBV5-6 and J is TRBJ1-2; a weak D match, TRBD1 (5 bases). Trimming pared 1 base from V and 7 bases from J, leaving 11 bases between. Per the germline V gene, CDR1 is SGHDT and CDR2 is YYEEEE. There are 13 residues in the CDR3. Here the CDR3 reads CASSLYRQSGYTF. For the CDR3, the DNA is TGTGCCAGCAGCTTGTATCGACAGAGTGGCTACACCTTC.

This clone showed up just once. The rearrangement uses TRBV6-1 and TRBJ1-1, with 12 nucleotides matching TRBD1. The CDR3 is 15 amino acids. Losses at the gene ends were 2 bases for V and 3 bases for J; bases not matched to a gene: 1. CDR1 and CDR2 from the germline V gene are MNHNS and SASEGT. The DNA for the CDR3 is TGTGCCAGCAGTGAAAGGGACAGGGGGCACACTGAAGCTTTCTTT. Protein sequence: CASSERDRGHTEAFF.